This entry features one T cell receptor (beta chain) sequence. Its antigen remains undetermined. These data originate in a study of T cells expressing NK-cell markers (dated by TCRdb to about 2020). Broadly, across the study: TCR beta-chain repertoires were profiled in sorted CD3+CD56+NKG2C+, CD3+CD56+NKG2C- and CD3+CD56-NKG2C+ T-cell subsets from several donors. Among the eight sequenced donors, seven were HCMV-seropositive and one was HCMV-seronegative. All eight donors whose samples were sequenced were randomly selected healthy volunteers, three of them men and five women. The libraries were sequenced on Illumina HiSeq 2000/2500, MiSeq or NextSeq, producing 2 x 150 bp reads. General study outcomes and caveats: It remained unclear whether the expanded NKG2C-expressing T cell clones were specific for HCMV antigens. In about six donors, the dominant CD3+CD56+NKG2C+ clonotypes were found to rank among the top 10 CD8+ clonotypes and to make up about 1.0-7.5% of CD8+ T cells. Those dominant clonotypes were again the most abundant among CD3+CD56-NKG2C+ cells in four donors, at about 25-60.1%.

For CDR1 and CDR2, the germline V gene lists KGHSH and LQKENI. The CDR3 sequence holds 14 residues, the cysteine and phenylalanine included. A DNA sequence was not provided. HCMV serostatus was determined by detecting HCMV-specific IgG in serum with a commercial ELISA kit. Peripheral blood mononuclear cells were isolated from blood by Ficoll density gradient centrifugation. Sequenced using an Illumina HiSeq 2000. 5'RACE template switching, by which a universal primer site and unique molecular identifiers were added, was used to make TCR beta cDNA libraries. cDNA synthesis was primed from the TCR beta constant segment and was followed by two successive PCR amplification steps. The paper's processing steps were these. Reads were demultiplexed and grouped by UMI with MIGEC, and clonotypes were assembled and quantified with MiTCR. To exclude erroneous sequences, any TCR cDNA sequence not supported by at least two reads was discarded. The tcR package was used for downstream repertoire analysis, and clonotypes were matched between fractions using CDR3 nucleotide sequence together with V segment. VDJmatch was used to annotate antigen specificity against VDJdb, with one amino acid substitution in CDR3 permitted. Each entry corresponds to one CDR3 protein sequence from reads that TCRdb reprocessed, and DNA is not given. For this entry, the V and J calls and clone size follow TCRdb and not the study's own pipeline. The table kept for this sample lists about 430,000 distinct CDR3 sequences. Together, the top ten hold approximately 1.4% of the sample.

The V gene is TRBV18 and the J gene is TRBJ2-7. The sequenced sample consisted of blood T cells: a sorted CD56 or NKG2C T cell subset, CD4+ or CD8+ T cells, or bulk PBMC T cells (not recorded which). The clonotype originates from a woman aged 45-65 years in good health. Donor details come from another sample of the same person, matched by shared clones. The CDR3 in this case is CASSPAGHPYEQYF.